This T cell receptor (beta chain) originates from a study of memory CD4+ T cells and cytomegalovirus serostatus. Study outcomes and limitations: Median bootstrapped AUC for CMV status was about 0.94 originally, approximately 0.9 US-trained.

Single viable CD3+CD4+CD8-CD45RO+ cells were sorted as the memory CD4+ T cells. Total CD4+ T cells were enriched by CD4 positive selection. TCRdb's copy holds only in-frame clones and misses some; the assay was immunoSEQ multiplex PCR. The sample carries around 61,000 clones, roughly 87% recorded once. In regard to this clone: Its antigen is still unknown.

This clonotype originated in an adult in good health and CMV-seronegative. Sequencing input: memory CD4+ T cells from blood.

Written as DNA, the CDR3 is TGTGCCAGCAGTCGACGAGGTAGCGGGGGCCCCCTGCTCACAGATACGCAGTATTTT. Its translation: CASSRRGSGGPLLTDTQYF. The gene calls are TRBV5-4 and TRBJ2-3; 9 bases are shared with TRBD2. V shed 5 bases and J 2 bases; nucleotides not matched to a gene: 18. The CDR3 is 19 amino acids. Germline lookup yields CDR1 SGHNT and CDR2 YYREEE (reference sequence).